Each of the 4 T cell receptor beta chains below was sequenced from the same sample in a study of post-analysis software for immune sequencing data. Whole-study findings and limits: Controls had lower frequencies than patients of about 5 TRBV segments, which included TRBV5-6, TRBV5-1 and TRBV20-1.

Their recognized antigens are unknown. Unique molecular identifiers tagged the TCR beta cDNA libraries. A single record per CDR3 protein comes from TCRdb applying MiXCR to the PCR reads. The sample contains hundreds of thousands of distinct CDR3 sequences, roughly 46% of which appear only once. The source material was blood. These receptors were obtained from a girl aged 5-17 years with multiple sclerosis.

In its sample, this clonotype was seen a few times. This chain uses TRBV5-1 with TRBJ2-5, with 14 bases lining up with TRBD2. This CDR3 is built from 17 residues. Trimming cost V 4 bases and J 5 bases; bases outside gene matches: 10. CDR1 and CDR2 (germline): SGHRS, YFSETQ. This CDR3 reads CASSPGTSGSYSETQYF. As DNA, the CDR3 is TGCGCCAGCAGCCCCGGGACTAGCGGGAGCTATAGTGAGACCCAGTACTTC.

This sequence joins TRBV11-2 and TRBJ2-7; 8 positions match TRBD2. The CDR3 sequence is 14 residues long. The germline CDR1 and CDR2 sequences are SGHAT and FQNNGV. The V segment lost 3 bases and the J segment 7 bases; nucleotides outside the gene matches: 8. In DNA, the CDR3 is TGTGCCAGCAGCTTGCAAGCGGGAGCCCATGAGCAGTACTTC. This encodes CASSLQAGAHEQYF.

V gene TRBV12-3 or TRBV12-4 combines with J gene TRBJ2-7; weak D call: TRBD1 (6 bases). The CDR3 sequence is 13 residues long. Trimming left V 6 bases short and J 2 bases short, with 11 bases between. This chain's CDR3 is CASRAGATYEQYF. CDR3 bases: TGTGCCAGCAGAGCAGGGGCCACCTACGAGCAGTACTTC.

The rearrangement uses TRBV5-1 and TRBJ1-1; tentative D call: TRBD1 (6 bases). V lost 0 bases, J lost 4 bases, and 13 bases lay in between. Germline V lookup: CDR1 SGHRS, CDR2 YFSETQ. CDR3 length: 15 residues. This CDR3 is CASSLVGGLSTEAFF. The CDR3 nucleotides read TGCGCCAGCAGCTTGGTAGGGGGTTTGAGCACTGAAGCTTTCTTT.